Each of the 27 T cell receptor beta chains below was sequenced from the same sample in a study of OX40 agonist ivuxolimab in advanced cancers. Some clones are missing from TCRdb's copy, which holds only in-frame ones; the method was immunoSEQ multiplex PCR. There are over 15,000 clones in the sample; more than 75% occur only once, and about a third lies in the top ten. The source material was CD4+ or CD8+ T cells sorted from blood, sampled in a trial of the OX40 agonist ivuxolimab. All receptors derive from an adult with an advanced solid tumor such as melanoma, head and neck, liver or kidney cancer.

V gene TRBV7-2 combines with J gene TRBJ2-3; 13 bases fit TRBD2. J was trimmed by 6 bases and V by 2 bases; bases with no gene match: 14. CDR3 length: 19 amino acids. Germline V gene sequence: CDR1 SGHTA, CDR2 FQGNSA. CDR3 sequence: CASSLPGTSGISGADTQYF. In DNA form, the CDR3 reads TGTGCCAGCAGCTTACCCGGGACTAGCGGGATCTCCGGGGCCGATACGCAGTATTTT.

This chain links TRBV7-2 with TRBJ2-1; 10 nucleotides agree with TRBD2. V was clipped by 5 bases and J by 8 bases; unmatched bases: 12. Germline loops: CDR1 SGHTA, CDR2 FQGNSA. The CDR3 has 16 residues. For the CDR3, the DNA is TGTGCCAGCAGCCCGGTAGGAGCGGGAGGGCGGGATGAGCAGTTCTTC. Residues: CASSPVGAGGRDEQFF.

In this sample, this clone turned up once. V gene TRBV29-1 combines with J gene TRBJ1-2, with 9 nucleotides matching TRBD1. The ends lost 7 bases at V and 3 bases at J; junction bases unmatched: 6. CDR3 length: 13 amino acids. Germline-derived CDR1 and CDR2 are SQVTM and ANQGSEA. As DNA, the CDR3 is TGCAGCGCCCCGGGACAGGGAGACTATGGCTACACCTTC. Protein: CSAPGQGDYGYTF.

The chain has TRBV30 and TRBJ2-1; 8 bases match TRBD1. CDR1 is GTSNPN and CDR2 is SVGIG in the germline V gene (reference sequence). The CDR3 is 12 amino acids. Trimming removed 5 bases from V and 3 bases from J; junction bases left unmatched: 0. As DNA, the CDR3 is TGTGCCTGGGACAGGGGCTACAATGAGCAGTTCTTC. Protein sequence: CAWDRGYNEQFF.

V and J are TRBV2 and TRBJ2-5; D may be TRBD2 (5 bases). The CDR3 has 12 amino acids. Deletions cut 4 bases from V and 5 bases from J, with 8 bases between. CDR1 and CDR2 from the germline V gene are SNHLY and FYNNEI. The CDR3 bases are TGTGCCAGCAGTGTAGGAGGTGAGACCCAGTACTTC. Translated: CASSVGGETQYF. The entire variable domain, with the rest obtained from reference TRBV2 and TRBJ2-5, is as follows: EPEVTQTPSHQVTQMGQEVILRCVPISNHLYFYWYRQILGQKVEFLVSFYNNEISEKSEIFDDQFSVERPDGSNFTLKIRSTKLEDSAMYFCASSVGGETQYFGPGTRLLVL.

This chain connects TRBV5-6 to TRBJ1-1, with D possibly matching TRBD1 (6 bases). This CDR3 comprises 12 residues. Trimming removed 2 bases at V and 7 bases at J, with 9 bases between. The germline V gene has CDR1 SGHDT and CDR2 YYEEEE. The CDR3 DNA reads TGTGCCAGCAGCTTCGGGACAATTGAAGCTTTCTTT. This translates into CASSFGTIEAFF. Variable domain in full (rest from reference TRBV5-6 and TRBJ1-1): DAGVTQSPTHLIKTRGQQVTLRCSPKSGHDTVSWYQQALGQGPQFIFQYYEEEERQRGNFPDRFSGHQFPNYSSELNVNALLLGDSALYLCASSFGTIEAFFGQGTRLTVV.

The chain has TRBV7-6 and TRBJ2-5, with no clear D. Germline-derived CDR1 and CDR2 are SGHVS and FNYEAQ. This CDR3 comprises 13 residues. Trimming left V 1 base short and J 1 base short, with 4 bases between. CDR3 amino acids: CASSLEVQETQYF. The CDR3 bases are TGTGCCAGCAGCTTAGAGGTCCAAGAGACCCAGTACTTC.

The rearrangement links TRBV6-6 to TRBJ1-6; D remains unclear. Trimming took 6 bases from V and 10 from J, leaving 13 bases between them. Germline CDR1 reads MNHNY; CDR2 reads SVGAGI (reference sequence). The CDR3 runs to 13 residues. The chain's CDR3 is CASSPKINSPLHF. CDR3 bases: TGTGCCAGCAGCCCTAAAATCAACTCACCCCTCCACTTT.

CDR3 coding DNA: TGTGCCAGCAGCTTAGGAGGATGGGACAGAGGGGGCTACACCTTC. Translated, it gives CASSLGGWDRGGYTF. The chain employs TRBV11-2 and TRBJ1-2; TRBD1 agrees at 7 bases. V lost 1 base to trimming and J lost 8 bases; unmatched junction nucleotides: 10. The CDR3 runs to 15 residues. Germline V gene lookup returns CDR1 SGHAT and CDR2 FQNNGV.

The chain couples TRBV7-8 to TRBJ2-3; D call uncertain. With 5 bases removed from V and 7 bases from J, the gap between germline ends came to 7 bases. This CDR3 is 11 amino acids long. Germline V gene lookup returns CDR1 SGHVS and CDR2 FQNEAQ. This CDR3 is CASSHPHTQYF. The CDR3, as DNA: TGTGCCAGCAGCCACCCCCATACGCAGTATTTT.

This chain uses TRBV10-3 with TRBJ2-7; D could derive from TRBD1 or TRBD2 (7 bases each). Trimming took 11 bases from V and 6 from J, leaving 14 bases between them. CDR1 ENHRY and CDR2 SYGVKD come from the germline V gene. There are 11 residues in the CDR3. CDR3 nucleotide sequence: TGTGCCTCAGGGGGGGGGAGCGAGCAGTACTTC. It encodes CASGGGSEQYF.

This chain connects TRBV11-2 to TRBJ2-5; D possibly uses TRBD1 or TRBD2 (5 bases each). The CDR3 contains 14 residues. Germline CDR1 is SGHAT and CDR2 is FQNNGV. Trimming pared 5 bases from V and 4 bases from J, leaving 14 bases between. The CDR3 DNA follows: TGTGCCAGCAGCCTTCAAGCGAGGGGAGAGACCCAGTACTTC. It codes for CASSLQARGETQYF.

This chain joins TRBV28 and TRBJ1-1; 7 nucleotides match TRBD1. The CDR3 is 14 amino acids. Germline CDR1 reads MDHEN; CDR2 reads SYDVKM. V lost 6 bases to trimming and J lost 0 bases; unmatched junction nucleotides: 4. The CDR3 DNA sequence: TGTGCCAGCAGACCCGGACAGGTGAACACTGAAGCTTTCTTT. This gives the protein CASRPGQVNTEAFF.

The CDR3 spells CASSQPPHGYTF. For the CDR3, the DNA is TGTGCCAGCAGCCAACCTCCTCATGGCTACACCTTC. J is TRBJ1-2 and V is TRBV14; D is unresolved. The CDR3 length is 12 residues. Trimming took off 2 bases at V and 6 bases at J, with 7 bases between the two ends. Per germline, CDR1 SGHDN and CDR2 FVKESK.

This chain connects TRBV4-3 to TRBJ1-2; D is perhaps TRBD1 (6 bases). CDR3 size: 15 residues. In germline, CDR1 is LGHNA, CDR2 YSLEER. The V end was cut by 0 bases, the J end by 7 bases, with 15 bases between. The CDR3 DNA is TGCGCCAGCAGCCAAGATTTCAGGGGAGCCAGTGGCTACACCTTC. Protein sequence: CASSQDFRGASGYTF.

The rearrangement uses TRBV5-6 and TRBJ2-7; 9 bases align to TRBD1. CDR1 is SGHDT and CDR2 is YYEEEE in the germline V gene. The CDR3 is made up of 14 amino acids. Unmatched junction bases numbered 6, after V lost 4 bases and J lost 4 bases. The CDR3 is CASSGDRAIYEQYF. The DNA for the CDR3 is TGTGCCAGCAGCGGGGACAGGGCGATATACGAGCAGTACTTC.

The chain couples TRBV6-1 to TRBJ2-3; TRBD2 matches at 8 bases. This CDR3 is built from 15 residues. V gave up 8 bases and J gave up 1 base; unmatched junction bases: 8. The germline V gene has CDR1 MNHNS and CDR2 SASEGT. The CDR3 DNA reads as TGTGCCAGCGGGGGAAACGGGAGGGGCACAGATACGCAGTATTTT. Amino acid sequence: CASGGNGRGTDTQYF.

The V and J genes are TRBV4-1 and TRBJ2-1; D not certain. The germline V gene has CDR1 MGHRA and CDR2 YSYEKL. This CDR3 is 15 amino acids long. V was shortened by 1 base and J by 6 bases, with 13 bases between the two germline ends. The CDR3 protein is CASSQGPLVANEQFF. CDR3 in DNA: TGCGCCAGCAGCCAAGGCCCCCTCGTAGCCAATGAGCAGTTCTTC.

The rearrangement links TRBV7-9 to TRBJ2-3, with unresolved D. Trimming took off 2 bases at V and 2 bases at J, with 14 bases between the two ends. The CDR3 spans 16 residues. Per germline, CDR1 SEHNR and CDR2 FQNEAQ (reference sequence). CDR3 in amino acids: CASSLRPETFTDTQYF. DNA of the CDR3: TGTGCCAGCAGCTTAAGACCGGAGACATTCACAGATACGCAGTATTTT.

Note on this clone: The same CDR3 arises from other DNA sequences in this sample as well. The genes are TRBV28 and TRBJ1-2; D may be TRBD1 (5 bases). V lost 6 bases to trimming and J lost 0 bases, with 14 bases between them. The CDR3 totals 15 residues. Germline-derived CDR1 and CDR2 are MDHEN and SYDVKM. CDR3 residues: CASSLTAGTNYGYTF. CDR3 coding DNA: TGTGCCAGCAGCTTAACAGCAGGGACTAACTATGGCTACACCTTC.

The CDR3 sequence is CASSHGGGTEAFF. In nucleotides, the CDR3 is TGTGCCAGCAGCCACGGGGGGGGCACTGAAGCTTTCTTT. The chain is built from TRBV6-5 and TRBJ1-1; D is possibly TRBD1 (5 bases). This CDR3 is built from 13 residues. The germline gives CDR1 MNHEY, CDR2 SVGAGI. Trimming left V 6 bases short and J 4 bases short, with 12 bases between.

The chain couples TRBV7-3 to TRBJ2-1; 10 bases line up with TRBD2. Trimming at V came to 4 bases and at J to 10 bases, leaving 10 bases not matched to a gene. In germline, CDR1 is SGHTA, CDR2 FQGTGA. CDR3 length: 15 amino acids. CDR3 nucleotide sequence: TGTGCCAGCAGCTCCTTTTCTAGCGGGAGCGGCGAGCAGTTCTTC. Its protein product is CASSSFSSGSGEQFF.

The rearrangement uses TRBV11-1 and TRBJ1-2; no definite D call. V was shortened by 1 base and J by 2 bases, with 17 bases between the two germline ends. CDR1 is SGHAT and CDR2 is FQDESV in the germline V gene (reference sequence). The CDR3 is 17 residues long. The CDR3 loop reads CASSLVDDLDGNYGYTF. As DNA, the CDR3 is TGTGCCAGCAGCTTAGTGGATGACCTGGACGGAAACTATGGCTACACCTTC.

The chain is built from TRBV18 and TRBJ2-7; TRBD2 matches at 11 bases. The CDR3 is 13 amino acids. V shed 4 bases, J shed 6 bases, and the junction held 2 bases outside the gene matches. Germline V gene data show CDR1 as KGHSH and CDR2 as LQKENI. The CDR3 region is CASSLAGGPEQYF. CDR3 DNA: TGTGCCAGCTCACTAGCGGGAGGGCCCGAGCAGTACTTC.

J is TRBJ2-5 and V is TRBV5-6; D tentatively fits TRBD1 or TRBD2 (5 bases each). V was pared by 0 bases and J by 7 bases, with 16 bases between. The CDR3 runs 15 residues. Per germline, CDR1 SGHDT and CDR2 YYEEEE. CDR3 sequence reads: CASSLAVMGDPTQYF. CDR3 sequence (DNA): TGTGCCAGCAGCTTGGCCGTGATGGGGGATCCGACCCAGTACTTC.

The chain links TRBV28 to TRBJ2-5; 7 nucleotides align to TRBD2. The J call is in doubt because the DNA end fits TRBJ2-7 better. This CDR3 is 14 amino acids long. Germline V gene data show CDR1 as MDHEN and CDR2 as SYDVKM. This CDR3 is CASSFGLGTYEQYF. As DNA, the CDR3 is TGTGCCAGCAGTTTCGGACTAGGGACCTACGAGCAGTACTTC.

The V call is TRBV28, the J call TRBJ1-4; 8 bases line up with TRBD1. The CDR3 consists of 17 residues. CDR1 and CDR2 from the germline V gene are MDHEN and SYDVKM. Trimming removed 2 bases from V and 6 bases from J; junction bases left unmatched: 11. The chain's CDR3 is CASSLLTPGQGDEKLFF. The CDR3, as DNA: TGTGCCAGCAGTTTACTCACCCCCGGACAGGGTGATGAAAAACTGTTTTTT.